Following are 17 T cell receptor beta chains from one sample sequenced in a study of blood T cell repertoires in COVID-19. Here immunoSEQ multiplex PCR was the method, and the copy in TCRdb shows in-frame clones only, minus some. The table shows over 200,000 clones, with about 90% occurring only once. The sample taken for sequencing was peripheral blood. These receptor sequences come from a man aged 40-55 years with active or convalescent COVID-19.

For this clone: The junction departs from the called germline gene at one end, perhaps through a read error. This chain joins TRBV27 and TRBJ1-1; D gene unclear. CDR3 length equals 14 residues. CDR1 MNHEY and CDR2 SMNVEV come from the germline V gene (reference sequence). The CDR3 spells CASNLNRGNTEAFF. The CDR3 nucleotides read TGTGCCAGCAATTTAAATCGGGGGAACACTGAAGCTTTCTTT.

The chain combines TRBV18 with TRBJ1-1, with 7 bases matching TRBD1. V trimming: 3 bases; J trimming: 4 bases; junction bases outside the gene matches: 8. The length of the CDR3 is 15 residues. Germline V lookup: CDR1 KGHSH, CDR2 LQKENI. The chain's CDR3 is CASSPRGQLGTEAFF. The CDR3 DNA reads TGTGCCAGCTCACCCCGGGGACAGCTGGGCACTGAAGCTTTCTTT. The entire variable domain, with the rest obtained from reference TRBV18 and TRBJ1-1, is as follows: NAGVMQNPRHLVRRRGQEARLRCSPMKGHSHVYWYRQLPEEGLKFMVYLQKENIIDESGMPKERFSAEFPKEGPSILRIQQVVRGDSAAYFCASSPRGQLGTEAFFGQGTRLTVV.

The chain employs TRBV28 and TRBJ1-2, with D perhaps TRBD1 (5 bases). V was cut by 2 bases and J by 4 bases, with 11 bases left in between. CDR1 is MDHEN and CDR2 is SYDVKM in the germline V gene. The CDR3 has 14 amino acids. The CDR3: CASSLDSTIYGYTF. CDR3 coding DNA: TGTGCCAGCAGTTTAGACAGCACTATCTATGGCTACACCTTC.

This chain joins TRBV18 and TRBJ1-4; 7 bases align to TRBD1. J gave up 3 bases and V 6 bases, and 7 bases lay outside the gene matches. Per the germline V gene, CDR1 is KGHSH and CDR2 is LQKENI. The CDR3 is 15 residues long. CDR3 amino acids: CASSTDRVSNEKLFF. The CDR3 DNA sequence: TGTGCCAGCTCTACCGACAGGGTATCTAATGAAAAACTGTTTTTT.

V usage is TRBV7-3 and J usage is TRBJ2-1, with TRBD2 matching over 12 bases. Losses at the gene ends were 5 bases for V and 9 bases for J; bases not matched to a gene: 11. CDR3 length equals 16 residues. Germline CDR1 reads SGHTA; CDR2 reads FQGTGA. DNA of the CDR3: TGTGCCAGCAGCCCCCGACTAGCGGGAGTCAGTAGTGAGCAGTTCTTC. It specifies CASSPRLAGVSSEQFF.

The rearrangement links TRBV6-5 to TRBJ2-3; no firm D call. The germline gives CDR1 MNHEY, CDR2 SVGAGI. The V gene lost 6 bases and the J gene lost 0 bases, with 7 bases spanning the gap. There are 13 residues in the CDR3. The CDR3 coding sequence is TGTGCCAGCAGGAAAACTAGCACAGATACGCAGTATTTT. Amino acid sequence: CASRKTSTDTQYF.

V usage is TRBV7-9 and J usage is TRBJ1-2; a possible D gene is TRBD1 (5 bases). Germline-derived CDR1 and CDR2 are SEHNR and FQNEAQ (reference sequence). The ends were cut back, 5 bases at V and 2 bases at J, with 15 bases in the middle. The CDR3 is 15 amino acids. The chain's CDR3 is CASSTLLQVNYGYTF. In DNA, the CDR3 is TGTGCCAGCAGCACCCTGTTACAGGTCAACTATGGCTACACCTTC.

The V and J genes are TRBV7-9 and TRBJ1-1; no definite D call. Per germline, CDR1 SEHNR and CDR2 FQNEAQ (reference sequence). The CDR3 loop spans 15 amino acids. Trimming left V 0 bases short and J 1 base short, with 9 bases between. The CDR3 region has the DNA TGTGCCAGCAGCTTAGCCCAGGCCCCGAACACTGAAGCTTTCTTT. It translates to CASSLAQAPNTEAFF.

The genes are TRBV27 and TRBJ2-1; 8 nucleotides align to TRBD2. The J segment lost 12 bases and the V segment lost 5 bases, leaving 12 bases of the junction unmatched. The CDR3 covers 14 residues. Per the germline V gene, CDR1 is MNHEY and CDR2 is SMNVEV (reference sequence). The CDR3 nucleotides are TGTGCCAGCAGTGCGGGAGGAGGAGCTCAGTGGCAGTTCTTC. Its translation: CASSAGGGAQWQFF.

This rearrangement joins TRBV27 to TRBJ2-7; D remains ambiguous. Trimming pared 0 bases from V and 2 bases from J, leaving 5 bases between. The CDR3 spans 13 residues. CDR1 MNHEY and CDR2 SMNVEV come from the germline V gene (reference sequence). The CDR3 sequence is CASSLSETYEQYF. In nucleotides, the CDR3 is TGTGCCAGCAGTTTATCGGAGACCTACGAGCAGTACTTC.

This clone was observed a few times. The V gene is TRBV11-2, the J gene TRBJ2-7; 9 nucleotides match TRBD2. Germline CDR1 and CDR2: SGHAT and FQNNGV. This CDR3 is 15 amino acids long. Unmatched junction bases numbered 9, after V lost 4 bases and J lost 5 bases. CDR3 DNA: TGTGCCAGCAGCTCCCTAGCGGGAATCATCCACGAGCAGTACTTC. This codes for CASSSLAGIIHEQYF.

V is TRBV7-9 and J is TRBJ2-5, with TRBD1 matching 8 bases. The CDR3 consists of 14 residues. Germline CDR1 is SEHNR and CDR2 is FQNEAQ (reference sequence). After removal of 5 bases from V and 2 bases from J, the junction contained 4 bases not matched to a gene. CDR3 residues: CASSRTGLQETQYF. CDR3 bases: TGTGCCAGCAGCCGGACAGGGTTACAAGAGACCCAGTACTTC.

The chain recombines TRBV28 with TRBJ1-4; D remains unclear. The CDR3 loop spans 14 amino acids. The germline CDR1 and CDR2 sequences are MDHEN and SYDVKM. Trimming removed 3 bases at V and 4 bases at J, with 9 bases between. CDR3 sequence reads: CASSLRQVNEKLFF. CDR3 nucleotide sequence: TGTGCCAGCAGTTTGAGGCAAGTTAATGAAAAACTGTTTTTT.

This clone was seen only a few times. In the same sample, other DNA sequences code for this CDR3. Written as DNA, the CDR3 is TGTGCCAGCAGTGAAGTGGGCGATAATTCACCCCTCCACTTT. The encoded protein is CASSEVGDNSPLHF. The gene calls are TRBV2 and TRBJ1-6; D is undetermined. The V gene lost 1 base and the J gene lost 5 bases, with 6 bases spanning the gap. The CDR3 totals 14 residues. From germline, CDR1 is SNHLY and CDR2 FYNNEI.

The chain links TRBV5-1 to TRBJ2-7; maybe TRBD1 (6 bases). This CDR3 region has 15 residues. V was pared by 2 bases and J by 2 bases, with 14 bases between. Germline-derived CDR1 and CDR2 are SGHRS and YFSETQ. DNA for the CDR3: TGCGCCAGCAGCTTAGGAACAGGGAATGCCTACGAGCAGTACTTC. It yields the protein CASSLGTGNAYEQYF. The entire variable domain, with the rest obtained from reference TRBV5-1 and TRBJ2-7, is as follows: KAGVTQTPRYLIKTRGQQVTLSCSPISGHRSVSWYQQTPGQGLQFLFEYFSETQRNKGNFPGRFSGRQFSNSRSEMNVSTLELGDSALYLCASSLGTGNAYEQYFGPGTRLTVT.

A few counts support this clone. The J gene is TRBJ1-1, the V gene TRBV7-9; D is possibly TRBD1 (5 bases). With 1 base removed from V and 5 bases from J, the gap between germline ends came to 8 bases. The CDR3 sequence is 13 residues long. The germline gives CDR1 SEHNR, CDR2 FQNEAQ (reference sequence). CDR3 protein: CASSLDQGTEAFF. In DNA, the CDR3 is TGTGCCAGCAGCTTAGATCAGGGTACTGAAGCTTTCTTT.

The CDR3 sequence: CASSYRGLDEKLFF. CDR3 DNA sequence: TGCGCCAGCAGCTACAGGGGTCTGGATGAAAAACTGTTTTTT. The chain employs TRBV5-1 and TRBJ1-4; 7 bases agree with TRBD1. This CDR3 region has 14 residues. V shed 3 bases and J 6 bases; nucleotides not matched to a gene: 5. Germline lookup yields CDR1 SGHRS and CDR2 YFSETQ.